The source of this T cell receptor (beta chain) is a study of cytomegalovirus exposure and HLA in healthy donors. Vbeta (60) and Jbeta (13) primers were used in the PCR. Sequencing was performed with immunoSEQ multiplex PCR; in TCRdb, only in-frame clones are kept and a portion is missing. This sample carries about 160,000 clones, roughly three quarters of them seen once, and the ten largest clones take roughly 10%. J gave up 8 bases and V 6 bases, and 13 bases lay outside the gene matches. This CDR3 is 15 amino acids long. Germline V gene data show CDR1 as LNHDA and CDR2 as SQIVND (reference sequence).

Sequenced material: PBMCs. This sequence joins TRBV19 and TRBJ2-1, with 7 bases that match TRBD2. This clonotype was obtained from a man younger than 30 in good health and CMV-seropositive. CDR3 nucleotides: TGTGCCAGTAGCACCACTAGCGATGTGGTCCATGAGCAGTTCTTC. This encodes CASSTTSDVVHEQFF.